This TCR beta chain was sequenced in a study of T cells in Graves' hyperthyroidism and ophthalmopathy. Findings and caveats of the study: Blood held most thyroid clonotypes expanded above 0.001 frequency. By a 13 V-J model, ophthalmopathy was set apart from stable hyperthyroidism.

This clonotype has more than one count but fewer than ten. Its antigen is still unknown. Diagnoses used clinical symptoms, serum thyroxine and TRAb, thyroid ultrasound and orbital computed tomography. Amplified TCR beta CDR3 regions came from RNA transcripts. Researchers ran a first-round RT-PCR on the TCR CDR3 using the HTBI primer set. Via MiXCR, TCRdb re-called the multiplex PCR reads, giving one row per CDR3 protein. The data show about 270,000 distinct CDR3 sequences, roughly 15% seen once. There are 14 residues in the CDR3. V was pared by 10 bases and J by 3 bases, with 8 bases of the junction left unmatched. The germline V gene encodes CDR1 ENHRY and CDR2 SYGVKD.

The sequenced sample was blood. The V and J genes are TRBV10-3 and TRBJ1-4; TRBD1 agrees at 7 bases. The TCR sequence derives from a woman aged 45-65 years with Graves' hyperthyroidism that later progressed to Graves' ophthalmopathy. The CDR3 DNA reads TGTGCCACAGCAACCGGGACAGCTAATGAAAAACTGTTTTTT. This sequence encodes CATATGTANEKLFF.